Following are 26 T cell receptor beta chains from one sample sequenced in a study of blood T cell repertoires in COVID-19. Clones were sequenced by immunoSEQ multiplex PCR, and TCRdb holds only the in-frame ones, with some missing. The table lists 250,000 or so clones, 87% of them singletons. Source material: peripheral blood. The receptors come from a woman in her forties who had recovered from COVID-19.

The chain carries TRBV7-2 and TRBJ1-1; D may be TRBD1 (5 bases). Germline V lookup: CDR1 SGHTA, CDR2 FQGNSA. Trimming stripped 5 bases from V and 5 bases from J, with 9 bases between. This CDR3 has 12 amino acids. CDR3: CASSPRGTEAFF. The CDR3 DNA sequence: TGTGCCAGCAGCCCTCGGGGGACTGAAGCTTTCTTT.

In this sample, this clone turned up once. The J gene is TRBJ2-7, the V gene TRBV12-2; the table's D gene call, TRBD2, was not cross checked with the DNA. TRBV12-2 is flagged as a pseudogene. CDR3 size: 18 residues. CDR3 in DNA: TGTGCAAGTCGCAACGATACCCCGCCTTTGCGTCTCTCGGACGAGCAGTACTTC. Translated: CASRNDTPPLRLSDEQYF.

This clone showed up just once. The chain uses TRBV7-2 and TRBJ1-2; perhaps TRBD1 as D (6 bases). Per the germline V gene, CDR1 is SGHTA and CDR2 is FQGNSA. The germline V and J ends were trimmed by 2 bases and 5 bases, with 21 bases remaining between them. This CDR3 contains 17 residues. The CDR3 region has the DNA TGTGCCAGCAGCTTAAAATTTTGGGGGGGCCCACCTTATGGCTACACCTTC. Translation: CASSLKFWGGPPYGYTF.

CDR3 in DNA: TGTGCCAGCAGTTTACGGGGAACCGACTATGGCTACACCTTC. Protein sequence: CASSLRGTDYGYTF. V is TRBV28 and J is TRBJ1-2; D is unclear. The CDR3 loop spans 14 amino acids. Trimming left V 2 bases short and J 3 bases short, with 10 bases between. Per the germline V gene, CDR1 is MDHEN and CDR2 is SYDVKM.

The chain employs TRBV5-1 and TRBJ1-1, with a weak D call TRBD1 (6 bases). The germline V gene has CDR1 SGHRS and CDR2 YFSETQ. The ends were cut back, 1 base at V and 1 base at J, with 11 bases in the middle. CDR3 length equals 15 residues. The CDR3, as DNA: TGCGCCAGCAGCTTGTCAGGGGCCGGGAACACTGAAGCTTTCTTT. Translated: CASSLSGAGNTEAFF.

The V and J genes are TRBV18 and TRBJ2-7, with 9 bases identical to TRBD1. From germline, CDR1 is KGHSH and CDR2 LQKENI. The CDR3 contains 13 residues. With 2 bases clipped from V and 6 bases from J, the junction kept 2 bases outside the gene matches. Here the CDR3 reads CASSPTGGAEQYF. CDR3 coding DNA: TGTGCCAGCTCACCAACAGGGGGCGCCGAGCAGTACTTC.

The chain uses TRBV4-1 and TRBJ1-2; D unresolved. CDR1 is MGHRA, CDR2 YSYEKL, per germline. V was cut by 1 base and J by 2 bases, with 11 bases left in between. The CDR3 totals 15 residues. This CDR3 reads CASSQGSSENYGYTF. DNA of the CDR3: TGCGCCAGCAGCCAAGGGTCTTCCGAGAACTATGGCTACACCTTC.

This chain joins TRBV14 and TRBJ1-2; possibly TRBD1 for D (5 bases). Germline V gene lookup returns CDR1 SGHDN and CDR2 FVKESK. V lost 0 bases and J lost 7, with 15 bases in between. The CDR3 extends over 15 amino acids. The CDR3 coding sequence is TGTGCCAGCAGCCAAGATTTTTCAGGGTTACTTGGCTACACCTTC. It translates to CASSQDFSGLLGYTF.

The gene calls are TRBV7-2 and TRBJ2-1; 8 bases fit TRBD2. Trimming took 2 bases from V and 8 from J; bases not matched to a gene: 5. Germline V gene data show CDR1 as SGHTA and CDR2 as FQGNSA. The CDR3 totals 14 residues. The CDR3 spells CASSLSTSVHEQFF. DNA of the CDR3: TGTGCCAGCAGCTTATCGACTAGCGTGCATGAGCAGTTCTTC.

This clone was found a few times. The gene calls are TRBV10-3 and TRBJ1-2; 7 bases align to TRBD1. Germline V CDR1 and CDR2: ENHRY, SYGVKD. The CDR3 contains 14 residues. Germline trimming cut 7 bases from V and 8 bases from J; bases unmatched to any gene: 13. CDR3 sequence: CAITWDSTYGGYTF. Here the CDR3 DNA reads TGTGCCATCACCTGGGACAGTACCTATGGGGGCTACACCTTC.

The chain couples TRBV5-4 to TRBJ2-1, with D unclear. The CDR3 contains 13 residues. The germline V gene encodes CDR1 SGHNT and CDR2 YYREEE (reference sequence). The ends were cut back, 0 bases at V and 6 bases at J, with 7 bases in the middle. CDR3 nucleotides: TGTGCCAGCAGCTTGGGAGTTACCAATGAGCAGTTCTTC. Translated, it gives CASSLGVTNEQFF.

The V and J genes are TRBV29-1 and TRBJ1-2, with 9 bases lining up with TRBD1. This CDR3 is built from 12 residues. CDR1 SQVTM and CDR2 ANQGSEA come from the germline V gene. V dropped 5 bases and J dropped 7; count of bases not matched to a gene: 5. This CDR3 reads CSVRGQGGGYTF. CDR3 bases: TGCAGCGTTCGGGGACAGGGAGGTGGCTACACCTTC.

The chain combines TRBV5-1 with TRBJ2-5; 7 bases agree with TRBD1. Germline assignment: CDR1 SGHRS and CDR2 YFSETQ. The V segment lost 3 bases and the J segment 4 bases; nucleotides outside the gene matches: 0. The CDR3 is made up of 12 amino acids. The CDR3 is CASSWDRETQYF. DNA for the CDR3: TGCGCCAGCAGCTGGGACAGAGAGACCCAGTACTTC.

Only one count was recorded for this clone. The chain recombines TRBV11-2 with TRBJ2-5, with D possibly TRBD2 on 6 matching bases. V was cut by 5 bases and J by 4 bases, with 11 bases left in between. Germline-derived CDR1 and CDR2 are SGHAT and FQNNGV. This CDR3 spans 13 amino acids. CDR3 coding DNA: TGTGCCAGCAGCCTGGCGGGGTCAGAGACCCAGTACTTC. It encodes CASSLAGSETQYF.

The CDR3 is CAISESGTGLYNEQFF. CDR3 nucleotide sequence: TGTGCCATCAGTGAGTCTGGGACAGGGCTCTACAATGAGCAGTTCTTC. The chain recombines TRBV10-3 with TRBJ2-1; 9 nucleotides match TRBD1. CDR1 is ENHRY, CDR2 SYGVKD, per germline. The CDR3 contains 16 residues. The ends lost 0 bases at V and 3 bases at J; junction bases unmatched: 3.

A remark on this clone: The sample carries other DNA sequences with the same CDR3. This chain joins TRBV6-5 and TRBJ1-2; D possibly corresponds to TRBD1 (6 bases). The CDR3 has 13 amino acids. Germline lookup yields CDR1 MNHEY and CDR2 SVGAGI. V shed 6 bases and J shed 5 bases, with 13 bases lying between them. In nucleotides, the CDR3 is TGTGCCAGCAGCTATGGGGGCGGGTATGGCTACACCTTC. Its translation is CASSYGGGYGYTF.

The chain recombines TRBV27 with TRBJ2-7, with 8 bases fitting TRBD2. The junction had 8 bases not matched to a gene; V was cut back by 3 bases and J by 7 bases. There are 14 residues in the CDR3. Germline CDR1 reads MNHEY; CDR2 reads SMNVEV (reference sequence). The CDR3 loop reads CASSFSGGVGEQYF. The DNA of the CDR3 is TGTGCCAGCAGTTTCTCGGGGGGGGTCGGTGAGCAGTACTTC.

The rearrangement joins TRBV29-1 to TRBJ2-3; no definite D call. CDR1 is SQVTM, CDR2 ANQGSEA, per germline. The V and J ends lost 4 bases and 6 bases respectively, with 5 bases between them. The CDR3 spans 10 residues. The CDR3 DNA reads TGCAGCGTTGTGTCGGATACGCAGTATTTT. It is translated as CSVVSDTQYF.

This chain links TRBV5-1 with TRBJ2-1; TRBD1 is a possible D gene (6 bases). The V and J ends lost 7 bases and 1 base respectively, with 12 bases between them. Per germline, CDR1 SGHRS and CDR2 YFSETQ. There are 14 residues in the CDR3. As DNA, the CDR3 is TGCGCCAGCGGTGGGGGCGATTCCTACAATGAGCAGTTCTTC. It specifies CASGGGDSYNEQFF.

The CDR3 sequence is CASSFSDYGYTF. CDR3 coding DNA: TGCGCCAGCAGCTTTAGTGATTATGGCTACACCTTC. The chain joins TRBV5-1 to TRBJ1-2; D call uncertain. The CDR3 covers 12 residues. Trimming cost V 2 bases and J 5 bases, with 7 bases left between them. Germline assignment: CDR1 SGHRS and CDR2 YFSETQ.

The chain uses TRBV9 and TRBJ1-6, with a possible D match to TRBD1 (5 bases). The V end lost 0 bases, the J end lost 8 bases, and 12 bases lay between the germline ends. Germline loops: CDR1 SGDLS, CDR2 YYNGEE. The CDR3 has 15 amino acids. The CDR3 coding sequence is TGTGCCAGCAGCGTAGGGGCAGGGCCCTATTCACCCCTCCACTTT. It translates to CASSVGAGPYSPLHF.

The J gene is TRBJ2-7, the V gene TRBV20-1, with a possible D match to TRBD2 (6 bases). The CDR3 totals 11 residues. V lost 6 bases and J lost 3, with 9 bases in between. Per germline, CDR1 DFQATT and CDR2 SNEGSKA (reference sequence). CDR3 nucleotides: TGCAGTGCCTGGGACTTCTACGAGCAGTACTTC. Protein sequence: CSAWDFYEQYF.

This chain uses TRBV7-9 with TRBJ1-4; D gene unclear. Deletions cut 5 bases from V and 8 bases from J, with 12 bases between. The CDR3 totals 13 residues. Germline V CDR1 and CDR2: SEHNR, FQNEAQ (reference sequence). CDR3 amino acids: CASSPHLGEKLFF. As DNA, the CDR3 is TGTGCCAGCAGCCCCCACCTCGGGGAAAAACTGTTTTTT.

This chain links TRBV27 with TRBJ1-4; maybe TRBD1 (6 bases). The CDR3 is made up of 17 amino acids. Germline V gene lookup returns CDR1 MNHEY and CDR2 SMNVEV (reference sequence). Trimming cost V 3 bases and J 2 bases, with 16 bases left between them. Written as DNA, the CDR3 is TGTGCCAGCAGTTTGCGGGCGGGGGGGCCCACTAATGAAAAACTGTTTTTT. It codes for CASSLRAGGPTNEKLFF.

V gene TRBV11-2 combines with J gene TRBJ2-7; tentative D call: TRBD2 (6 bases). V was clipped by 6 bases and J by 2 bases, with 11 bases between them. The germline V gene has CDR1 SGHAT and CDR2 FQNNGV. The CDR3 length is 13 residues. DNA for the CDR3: TGTGCCAGCAGACTCGGGGGAGCCTACGAGCAGTACTTC. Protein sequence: CASRLGGAYEQYF.

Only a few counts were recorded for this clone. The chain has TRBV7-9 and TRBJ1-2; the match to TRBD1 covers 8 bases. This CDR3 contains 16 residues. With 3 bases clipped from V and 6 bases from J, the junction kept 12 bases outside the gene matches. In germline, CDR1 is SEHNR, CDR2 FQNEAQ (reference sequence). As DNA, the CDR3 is TGTGCCAGCAGCTTGGCAGGGGGCGAAAATCTCGATGGCTACACCTTC. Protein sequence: CASSLAGGENLDGYTF.